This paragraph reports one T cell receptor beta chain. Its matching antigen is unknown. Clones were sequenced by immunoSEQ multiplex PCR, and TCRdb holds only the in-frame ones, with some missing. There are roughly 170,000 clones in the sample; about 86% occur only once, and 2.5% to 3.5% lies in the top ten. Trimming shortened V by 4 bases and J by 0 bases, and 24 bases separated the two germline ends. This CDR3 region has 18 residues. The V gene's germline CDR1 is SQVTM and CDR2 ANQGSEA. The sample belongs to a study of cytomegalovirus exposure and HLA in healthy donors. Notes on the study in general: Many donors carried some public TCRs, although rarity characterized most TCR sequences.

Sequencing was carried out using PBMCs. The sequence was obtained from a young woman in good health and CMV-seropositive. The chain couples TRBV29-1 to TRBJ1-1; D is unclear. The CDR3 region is CSVGAVPFSALVNTEAFF. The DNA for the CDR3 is TGCAGCGTTGGGGCAGTGCCCTTTAGTGCCCTCGTGAACACTGAAGCTTTCTTT.